This T cell receptor (beta chain) was recovered during a study of blood T cell repertoires in COVID-19. About the study: The analysed material was cDNA or gDNA that came from T cells, B-cell-depleted T cells, or PBMCs.

Repertoires were generated with immunoSEQ multiplex PCR, while TCRdb's copy carries only in-frame clones and drops some. The sample includes roughly 280,000 clones, less than 85% of them seen just once. The ends were cut back, 6 bases at V and 4 bases at J, with 12 bases in the middle. The CDR3 is made up of 13 amino acids. CDR1 is MNHEY and CDR2 is SMNVEV in the germline V gene (reference sequence). V is TRBV27 and J is TRBJ1-2; D possibly corresponds to TRBD1 (5 bases). The sample was peripheral blood. The source of this sequence is a man in his sixties who had recovered from COVID-19. The CDR3 DNA reads as TGTGCCAGCAGCGCAGGGCCCTTCTATGGCTACACCTTC. It encodes CASSAGPFYGYTF.